The T cell receptor beta chain under discussion was sequenced for a study of shared clonotypes between healthy human individuals. CD45RO-negative CD8 cells positively selected for CCR7 made up the naive population, which excluded terminally differentiated effector memory CD45RA+ cells. Findings of the study overall: Inspection by rarefaction showed sorted-subset sequencing to be incomplete despite large depth. Naive subsets usually exceeded memory subsets in estimated richness. A handful of donors shared around 5.1% of their naive CD4 clonotypes.

After removal of 3 bases from V and 3 bases from J, the junction contained 0 bases not matched to a gene. This CDR3 contains 15 residues. Germline CDR1 reads SGHTA; CDR2 reads FQGNSA. For sorted subsets, about 0.2 ug DNA per replicate equaled roughly 29,000 T cell genomes. The assay was immunoSEQ multiplex PCR, and TCRdb's table has in-frame clones only and misses some. The repertoire has fewer than 1 million clones, around 96% of them found once; the top ten carry about 0.25%. In the case of this clone: The antigen remains unidentified. This same CDR3 is encoded by further DNA sequences in the sample.

Input material: naive CD8+ T cells sorted from blood. The sequence was obtained from a man aged 30 to 45 in good health. The chain couples TRBV7-2 to TRBJ2-7; TRBD2 matches at 15 bases. The CDR3 DNA reads TGTGCCAGCAGCTTGGGACTAGCGGGAGGCTACGAGCAGTACTTC. It translates to CASSLGLAGGYEQYF.